This TCR beta chain was identified in a study of shared clonotypes between healthy human individuals. In the original processing: ImmunoSEQ junction-only sequences lacked quality scores, so their filtering differed. Clones were read by immunoSEQ multiplex PCR, and TCRdb kept only the in-frame ones, dropping some. Clonal size and the V and J genes are those of that table, whereas D and trimming came from the DNA. This sample yields about 2.4 million clones, of which 80% to 95% are seen a single time; roughly 0.39% belongs to the top ten. For this clone: This specimen includes other DNA sequences encoding the same CDR3.

This CDR3 spans 11 amino acids. Between the trimmed V and J ends, which lost 5 bases and 5 bases, there was a span of 6 bases. Germline V gene data show CDR1 as MNHEY and CDR2 as SVGAGI. This clonotype originated in a man between 18 and 29 years old in good health. Some clones in this sample may be carry-over from other donors' samples. Sequencing input: naive CD4+ T cells from PBMCs. As for subset: CD45RA+ positively selected. V and J are TRBV6-5 and TRBJ1-2; D is possibly TRBD1 (5 bases). The CDR3 bases are TGTGCCAGCAGTACAGGATATGGCTACACCTTC. This translates into CASSTGYGYTF.